This T cell receptor (beta chain) was sequenced during a study of blood T cell repertoires in COVID-19. Turning to the study itself: COVID-19 samples from acute and convalescent phases originated in the United States, Italy and Spain. Nucleic acid was either cDNA or gDNA, and it came from T cells, B-cell-depleted T cells, or PBMCs.

Original analysis: Reference gene primer amplification gave nucleated cell count estimates. Assay: immunoSEQ multiplex PCR; the TCRdb copy retains only in-frame clones and omits some. The D gene and trimming were derived from the DNA, and the V and J assignments and clone size from that table. This table holds 75,000 to 90,000 clones, roughly 91% found once. Germline V gene lookup returns CDR1 MNHEY and CDR2 SMNVEV (reference sequence). V trimming: 6 bases; J trimming: 6 bases; junction bases outside the gene matches: 9. The CDR3 is 15 residues long. The source of this sequence is a woman in her fifties or sixties in a cohort sampled during active COVID-19. Material: peripheral blood. The chain recombines TRBV27 with TRBJ2-2; the match to TRBD2 covers 8 bases. This CDR3 is CASRGDPGGAGELFF. CDR3 sequence (DNA): TGTGCCAGCAGGGGGGACCCCGGGGGGGCCGGGGAGCTGTTTTTT.